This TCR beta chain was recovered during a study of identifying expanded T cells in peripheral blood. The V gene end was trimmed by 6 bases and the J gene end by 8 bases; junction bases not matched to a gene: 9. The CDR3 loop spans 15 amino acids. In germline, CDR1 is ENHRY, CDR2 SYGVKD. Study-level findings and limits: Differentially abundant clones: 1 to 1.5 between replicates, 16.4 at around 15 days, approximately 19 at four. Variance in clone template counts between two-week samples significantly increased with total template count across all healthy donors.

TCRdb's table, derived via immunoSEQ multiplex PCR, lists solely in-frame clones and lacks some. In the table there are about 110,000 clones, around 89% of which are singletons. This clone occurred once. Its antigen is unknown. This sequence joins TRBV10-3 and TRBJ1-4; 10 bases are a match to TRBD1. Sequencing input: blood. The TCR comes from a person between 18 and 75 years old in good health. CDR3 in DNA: TGTGCCATCAGATCAACCGGGACAGGGGAAGAAAAACTGTTTTTT. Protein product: CAIRSTGTGEEKLFF.